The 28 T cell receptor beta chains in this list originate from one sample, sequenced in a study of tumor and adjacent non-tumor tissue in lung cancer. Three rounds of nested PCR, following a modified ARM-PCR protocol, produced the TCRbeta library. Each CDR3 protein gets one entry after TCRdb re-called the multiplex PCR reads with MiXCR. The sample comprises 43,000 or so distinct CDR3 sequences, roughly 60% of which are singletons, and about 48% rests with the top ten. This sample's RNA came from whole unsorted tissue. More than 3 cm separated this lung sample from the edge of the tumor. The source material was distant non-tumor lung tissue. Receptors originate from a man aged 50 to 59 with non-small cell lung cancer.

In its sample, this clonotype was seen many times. The CDR3 is CSARDWTSRNQPQHF. CDR3 coding DNA: TGCAGTGCTAGAGATTGGACATCTAGAAATCAGCCCCAGCATTTT. The chain carries TRBV20-1 and TRBJ1-5, with D perhaps matching TRBD1 (5 bases). This CDR3 region has 15 residues. V was shortened by 0 bases and J by 4 bases, with 13 bases between the two germline ends. CDR1 is DFQATT and CDR2 is SNEGSKA in the germline V gene (reference sequence).

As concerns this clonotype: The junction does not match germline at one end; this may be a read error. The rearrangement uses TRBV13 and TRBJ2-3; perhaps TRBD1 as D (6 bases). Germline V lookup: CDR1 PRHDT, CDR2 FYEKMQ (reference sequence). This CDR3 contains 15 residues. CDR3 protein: CASSFRTVDTDTQYF. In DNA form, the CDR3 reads TGTGCTAGCAGCTTCCGGACAGTGGACACAGATACGCAGTATTTT.

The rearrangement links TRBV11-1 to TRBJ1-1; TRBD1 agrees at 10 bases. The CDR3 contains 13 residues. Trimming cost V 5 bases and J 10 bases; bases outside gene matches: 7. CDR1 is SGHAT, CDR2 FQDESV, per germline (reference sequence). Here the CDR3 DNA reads TGTGCCAGCAGCACTGGGACAGGGGATGGAGCTTTCTTT. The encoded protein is CASSTGTGDGAFF.

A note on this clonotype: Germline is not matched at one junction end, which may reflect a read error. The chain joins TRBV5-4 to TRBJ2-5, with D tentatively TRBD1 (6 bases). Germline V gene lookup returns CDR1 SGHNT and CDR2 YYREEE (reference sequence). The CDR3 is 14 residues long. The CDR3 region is CGSSRGHGEGTQYF. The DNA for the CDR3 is TGTGGCAGCAGCCGGGGACACGGAGAAGGGACCCAGTACTTC.

The CDR3 reads CSARAQGDEQYF. In DNA, the CDR3 is TGCAGTGCTAGAGCGCAGGGGGACGAGCAGTACTTC. The J gene is TRBJ2-7, the V gene TRBV20-1, with 7 bases matching TRBD1. This CDR3 contains 12 residues. Germline values: CDR1 DFQATT, CDR2 SNEGSKA (reference sequence). The V segment lost 1 base and the J segment 5 bases; nucleotides outside the gene matches: 2.

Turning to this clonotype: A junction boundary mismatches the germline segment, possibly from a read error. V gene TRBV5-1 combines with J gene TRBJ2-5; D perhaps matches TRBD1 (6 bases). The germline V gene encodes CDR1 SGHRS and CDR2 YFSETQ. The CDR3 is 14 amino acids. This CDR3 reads CASSLTGIQETQHF. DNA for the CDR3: TGCGCCAGCAGCTTGACAGGGATACAAGAGACCCAGCACTTC.

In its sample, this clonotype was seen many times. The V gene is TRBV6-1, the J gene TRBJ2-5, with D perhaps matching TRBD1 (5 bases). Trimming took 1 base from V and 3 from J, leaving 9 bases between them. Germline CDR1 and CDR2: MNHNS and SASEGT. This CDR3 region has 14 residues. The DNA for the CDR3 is TGTGCCAGCAGTGAAGGTCAGGGAAAAGAGACCCAGTACTTC. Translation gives CASSEGQGKETQYF.

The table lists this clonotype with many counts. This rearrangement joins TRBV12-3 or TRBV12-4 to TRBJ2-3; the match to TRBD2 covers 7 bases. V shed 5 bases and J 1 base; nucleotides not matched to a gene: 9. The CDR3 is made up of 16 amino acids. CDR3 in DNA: TGTGCCAGCAGTGGCACTAGTGGGGGGGGCACAGATACGCAGTATTTT. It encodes CASSGTSGGGTDTQYF.

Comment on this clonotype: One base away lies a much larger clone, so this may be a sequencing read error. The CDR3 coding sequence is TGTGCCATATCCGGGACAGGCACTAGGGAGCAGTACTTC. This gives the protein CAISGTGTREQYF. The chain is built from TRBV19 and TRBJ2-7; the match to TRBD1 covers 8 bases. The CDR3 is 13 amino acids. Trimming at V came to 10 bases and at J to 7 bases, leaving 12 bases not matched to a gene. Germline V gene data show CDR1 as LNHDA and CDR2 as SQIVND (reference sequence).

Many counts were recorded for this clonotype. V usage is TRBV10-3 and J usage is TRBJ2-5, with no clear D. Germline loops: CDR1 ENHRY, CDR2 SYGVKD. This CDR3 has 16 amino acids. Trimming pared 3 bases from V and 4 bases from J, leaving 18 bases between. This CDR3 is CAISDNTGALSETQYF. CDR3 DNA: TGTGCCATCAGTGATAATACGGGTGCTCTGTCAGAGACCCAGTACTTC.

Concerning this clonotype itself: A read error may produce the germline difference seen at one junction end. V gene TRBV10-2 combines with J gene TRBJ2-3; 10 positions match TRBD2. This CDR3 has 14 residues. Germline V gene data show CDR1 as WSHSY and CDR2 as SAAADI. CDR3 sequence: CANSERGGGDTQYF. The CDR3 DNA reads TGCGCCAACAGTGAGCGGGGGGGTGGAGATACGCAGTATTTT.

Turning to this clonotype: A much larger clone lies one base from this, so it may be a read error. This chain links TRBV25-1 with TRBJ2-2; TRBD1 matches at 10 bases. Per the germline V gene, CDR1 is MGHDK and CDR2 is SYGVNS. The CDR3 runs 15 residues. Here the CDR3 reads CATRGTGELPVELFF. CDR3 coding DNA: TGTGCAACAAGGGGGACAGGGGAATTGCCCGTGGAGCTGTTTTTT.

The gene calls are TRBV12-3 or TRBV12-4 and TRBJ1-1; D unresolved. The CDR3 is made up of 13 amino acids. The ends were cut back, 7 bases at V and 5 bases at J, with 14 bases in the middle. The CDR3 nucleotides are TGTGCCAGCAACTTACAACGGAATACTGAAGCTTTCTTT. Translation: CASNLQRNTEAFF.

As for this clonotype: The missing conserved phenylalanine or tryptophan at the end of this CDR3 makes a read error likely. CDR3 coding DNA: TGCGTCAGCAGCCAAGAACAGGTCGCTTATAATTCACCCCTCCACTAT. Its protein product is CVSSQEQVAYNSPLHY. This chain uses TRBV4-1 with TRBJ1-6, with D possibly TRBD1 on 5 matching bases. CDR3 length: 16 amino acids. Germline assignment: CDR1 MGHRA and CDR2 YSYEKL.

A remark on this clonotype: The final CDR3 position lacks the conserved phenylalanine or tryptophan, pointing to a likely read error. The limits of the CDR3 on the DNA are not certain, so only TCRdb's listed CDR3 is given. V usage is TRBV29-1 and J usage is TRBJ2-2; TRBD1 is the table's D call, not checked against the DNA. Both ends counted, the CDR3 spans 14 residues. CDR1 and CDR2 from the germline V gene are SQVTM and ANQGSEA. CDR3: CSVEWGSNTGELFS.

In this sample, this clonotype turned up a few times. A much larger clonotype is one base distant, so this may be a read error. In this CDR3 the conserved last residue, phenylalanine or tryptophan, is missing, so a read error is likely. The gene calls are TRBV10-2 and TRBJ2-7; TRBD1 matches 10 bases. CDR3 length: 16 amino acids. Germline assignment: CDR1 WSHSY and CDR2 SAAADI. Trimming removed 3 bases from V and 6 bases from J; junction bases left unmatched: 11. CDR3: CASSEGPGTGDFEQYI. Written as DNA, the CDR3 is TGCGCCAGCAGTGAAGGTCCCGGGACAGGGGACTTCGAGCAGTACATC.

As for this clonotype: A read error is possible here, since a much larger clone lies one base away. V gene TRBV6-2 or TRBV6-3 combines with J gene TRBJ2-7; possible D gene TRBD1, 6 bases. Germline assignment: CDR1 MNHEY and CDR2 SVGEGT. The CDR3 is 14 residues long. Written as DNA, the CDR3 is TGTGTCAGCAGTTACTTTACAGGGAACTACGAGCAGTACTTC. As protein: CVSSYFTGNYEQYF.

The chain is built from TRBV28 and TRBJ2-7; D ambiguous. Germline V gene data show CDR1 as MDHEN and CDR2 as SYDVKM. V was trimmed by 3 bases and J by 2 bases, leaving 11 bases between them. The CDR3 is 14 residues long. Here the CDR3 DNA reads TGTGCCAGCAGTTTGCTCTCGGGTCCCTACGAGCAGTACTTC. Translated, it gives CASSLLSGPYEQYF. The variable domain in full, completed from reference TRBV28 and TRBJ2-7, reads DVKVTQSSRYLVKRTGEKVFLECVQDMDHENMFWYRQDPGLGLRLIYFSYDVKMKEKGDIPEGYSVSREKKERFSLILESASTNQTSMYLCASSLLSGPYEQYFGPGTRLTVT.

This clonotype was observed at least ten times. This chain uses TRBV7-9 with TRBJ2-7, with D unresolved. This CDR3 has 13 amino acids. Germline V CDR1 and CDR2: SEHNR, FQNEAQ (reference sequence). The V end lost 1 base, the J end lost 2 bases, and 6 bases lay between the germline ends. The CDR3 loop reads CASSLVGPYEQYF. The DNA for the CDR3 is TGTGCCAGCAGCTTAGTCGGGCCCTACGAGCAGTACTTC.

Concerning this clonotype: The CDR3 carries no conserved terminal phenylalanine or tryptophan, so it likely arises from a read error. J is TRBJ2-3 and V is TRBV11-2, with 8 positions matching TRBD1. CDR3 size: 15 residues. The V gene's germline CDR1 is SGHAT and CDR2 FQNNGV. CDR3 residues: CVSSLVGGQADTQYS. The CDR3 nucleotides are TGTGTCAGCAGCTTAGTGGGGGGACAGGCAGATACGCAGTATTCT.

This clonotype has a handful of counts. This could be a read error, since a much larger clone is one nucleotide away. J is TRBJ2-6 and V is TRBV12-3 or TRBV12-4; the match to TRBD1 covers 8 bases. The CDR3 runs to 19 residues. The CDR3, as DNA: TGTACCAGCAGTTTCCTAGCCCGACAGGGGTCTTCTGGGGCCAACGTCCTGACTTTC. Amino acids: CTSSFLARQGSSGANVLTF.

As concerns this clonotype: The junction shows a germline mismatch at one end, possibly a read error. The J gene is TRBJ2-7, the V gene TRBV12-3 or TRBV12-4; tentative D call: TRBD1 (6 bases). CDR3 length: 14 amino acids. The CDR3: CASTLQGGHYERYF. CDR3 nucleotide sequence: TGTGCCAGCACTTTACAGGGTGGGCACTACGAGCGGTACTTC.

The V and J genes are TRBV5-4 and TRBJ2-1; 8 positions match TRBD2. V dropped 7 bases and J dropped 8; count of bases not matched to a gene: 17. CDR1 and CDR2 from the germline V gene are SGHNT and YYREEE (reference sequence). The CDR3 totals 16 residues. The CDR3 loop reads CASGWESGGHHDEQFF. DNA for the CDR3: TGTGCCAGCGGCTGGGAGAGCGGGGGCCACCATGATGAGCAGTTCTTC.

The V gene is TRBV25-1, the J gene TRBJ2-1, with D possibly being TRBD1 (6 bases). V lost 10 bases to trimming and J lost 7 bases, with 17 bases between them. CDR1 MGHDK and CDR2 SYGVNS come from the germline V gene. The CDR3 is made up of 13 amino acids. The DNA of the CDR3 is TGTGCCAACCCCCGGACAGTTCCAAATGAGCAGTTCTTC. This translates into CANPRTVPNEQFF.

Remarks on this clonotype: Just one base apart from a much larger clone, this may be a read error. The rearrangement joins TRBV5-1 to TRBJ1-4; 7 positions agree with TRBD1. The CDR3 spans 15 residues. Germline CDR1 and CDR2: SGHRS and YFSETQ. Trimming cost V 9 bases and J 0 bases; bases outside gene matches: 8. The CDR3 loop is CANRGWGATNEKLFF. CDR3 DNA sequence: TGCGCCAACAGGGGATGGGGGGCAACTAATGAAAAACTGTTTTTT. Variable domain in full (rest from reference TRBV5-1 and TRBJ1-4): KAGVTQTPRYLIKTRGQQVTLSCSPISGHRSVSWYQQTPGQGLQFLFEYFSETQRNKGNFPGRFSGRQFSNSRSEMNVSTLELGDSALYLCANRGWGATNEKLFFGSGTQLSVL.

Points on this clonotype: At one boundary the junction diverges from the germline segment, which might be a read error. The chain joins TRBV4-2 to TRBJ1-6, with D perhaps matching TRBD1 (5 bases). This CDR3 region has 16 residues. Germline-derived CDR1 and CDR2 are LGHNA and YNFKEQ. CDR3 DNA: TGTGCCAGCAGCCTCGGTCTGAGGGGATCGAAATCACCCCTCCACTTC. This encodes CASSLGLRGSKSPLHF.

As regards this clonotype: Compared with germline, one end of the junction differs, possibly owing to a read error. CDR3 residues: CASSFKSPGQMNIEAFF. The CDR3 region has the DNA TGTGCCAGCAGTTTCAAGTCCCCGGGACAGATGAACATTGAAGCTTTCTTT. The V call is TRBV6-5, the J call TRBJ1-1; 7 nucleotides agree with TRBD1. The CDR3 runs 17 residues. CDR1 and CDR2 (germline): MNHEY, SVGAGI.

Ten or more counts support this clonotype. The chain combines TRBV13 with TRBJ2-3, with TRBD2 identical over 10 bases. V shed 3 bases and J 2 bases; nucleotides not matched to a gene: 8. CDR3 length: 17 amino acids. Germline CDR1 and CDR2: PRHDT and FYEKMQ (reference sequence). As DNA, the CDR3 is TGTGCCAGCAGCTTGAAGCTAGCGGGGGTTCTCACAGATACGCAGTATTTT. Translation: CASSLKLAGVLTDTQYF. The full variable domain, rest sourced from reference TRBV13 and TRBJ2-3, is AAGVIQSPRHLIKEKRETATLKCYPIPRHDTVYWYQQGPGQDPQFLISFYEKMQSDKGSIPDRFSAQQFSDYHSELNMSSLELGDSALYFCASSLKLAGVLTDTQYFGPGTRLTVL.